The present entry profiles one TCR beta chain with its context. The antigen is undetermined. The CDR3 covers 13 residues. Germline V CDR1 and CDR2: GTSNPN, SVGIG (reference sequence). The V end was cut by 2 bases, the J end by 0 bases, with 7 bases between. Assay used: immunoSEQ multiplex PCR; TCRdb lists only in-frame clones, some missing. The table lists fewer than 1.4 million clones, around 78% of them singletons. This specimen belongs to a study of shared clonotypes between healthy human individuals. Overall study findings and caveats: Non-shared clonotypes had lower generation probabilities than clonotypes shared by all four sorted-subset donors. Naive subsets usually exceeded memory subsets in estimated richness. When naive CD4 clonotypes were compared across several donors, 5% to 5.5% were shared. Though the depth was large, rarefaction showed that sorted-subset sequencing was incomplete.

The receptor was isolated from a man between 18 and 29 years old in good health. Some clones in this sample may be carry-over from other donors' samples. The source material was memory CD4+ T cells from PBMCs. Subset specified: CD45RA-negative fraction. This chain joins TRBV30 and TRBJ1-1, with no clear D. CDR3 bases: TGTGCCTGGAGTTCGCAGTTGAACACTGAAGCTTTCTTT. It encodes CAWSSQLNTEAFF.